This T cell receptor (beta chain) is drawn from a study of T cells in Graves' hyperthyroidism and ophthalmopathy. Researchers amplified the TCR beta CDR3 regions from RNA transcripts. The study used the HTBI primer set for a first-round RT-PCR of the TCR CDR3. A single record per CDR3 protein comes from TCRdb applying MiXCR to the multiplex PCR reads. The sample has about 700,000 distinct CDR3 sequences; about 45% are singletons. In germline, CDR1 is MGHDK, CDR2 SYGVNS. Trimming pared 6 bases from V and 4 bases from J, leaving 18 bases between. The CDR3 is 16 amino acids. This chain connects TRBV25-1 to TRBJ1-4; D not certain. Source material: peripheral blood or thyroid tissue (not recorded which). The origin of this receptor is an adult man with Graves' disease, either hyperthyroidism or ophthalmopathy (not recorded which). The CDR3 protein is CASSQPSTGYNEKLFF. Here the CDR3 DNA reads TGTGCCAGCAGCCAGCCTTCGACGGGCTATAATGAAAAACTGTTTTTT.